This T cell receptor beta chain was captured by sequencing in a study of molecular identifiers for immune sequencing clone quantification. Across the study: Within a replicate experiment, RNA obtained from either 20,000 or 100,000 naive CD8 cells was divided into five aliquots, and four of those aliquots were then sequenced.

In preparing bulk TCR libraries, previously described methods and listed TCR primers were used. MiXCR, applied by TCRdb to the PCR reads, yields one record per CDR3 protein. The table lists tens of thousands of distinct CDR3 sequences, 15% to 20% of them singletons. With V trimmed by 4 bases and J by 3 bases, 3 bases remained unmatched. CDR3 length equals 14 residues. Germline V gives CDR1 SGHNT, CDR2 YYREEE (reference sequence). Input for naive CD8 libraries was roughly 19,000 to 1,000,000 sorted cells; the RNA fraction used was 10%, 30% or 50%. Sorting recovered naive CD8 T cells on a CD8+CD4-CCR7+CD45RA+ profile. There are a few counts of this clonotype.

The specimen sequenced was naive CD8+ T cells from blood, with Jurkat cell RNA spiked in. Subset defined: FACS-sorted CD8+CD4-CCR7+CD45RA+ naive T cells. V gene TRBV5-4 combines with J gene TRBJ1-4; the match to TRBD1 covers 7 bases. The clonotype was recovered from a human donor in good health. Some libraries in this study had Jurkat cell RNA spiked in. Here the CDR3 DNA reads TGTGCCAGCAGCGTTGGGACAGCTAATGAAAAACTGTTTTTT. This translates into CASSVGTANEKLFF.